The 20 T cell receptor beta chains in this list originate from one sample, sequenced in a study of blood T cell repertoires in COVID-19. Clones were sequenced by immunoSEQ multiplex PCR, and TCRdb holds only the in-frame ones, with some missing. Among roughly 250,000 clones listed, over 80% were seen once. Sample: PBMCs or T cells enriched from blood (not recorded which). The receptors were sampled from a woman aged 25 to 45 with acute COVID-19.

The V call is TRBV4-3, the J call TRBJ1-3; 7 nucleotides match TRBD1. Trimming took 0 bases from V and 4 from J; bases not matched to a gene: 3. This CDR3 is built from 15 residues. Germline V lookup: CDR1 LGHNA, CDR2 YSLEER. CDR3 amino acids: CASSQDHRGGNTIYF. CDR3 sequence (DNA): TGCGCCAGCAGCCAAGATCACAGGGGCGGAAACACCATATATTTT.

V gene TRBV4-3 combines with J gene TRBJ2-7; TRBD1 agrees at 7 bases. The CDR3 runs to 16 residues. Losses at the gene ends were 0 bases for V and 0 bases for J; bases not matched to a gene: 5. Germline V gene lookup returns CDR1 LGHNA and CDR2 YSLEER. CDR3 sequence (DNA): TGCGCCAGCAGCCAAGATAGGGGGCCGAGCTCCTACGAGCAGTACTTC. It translates to CASSQDRGPSSYEQYF.

This clone was observed once. V usage is TRBV14 and J usage is TRBJ1-3, with a possible D match to TRBD1 (6 bases). The V end was cut by 5 bases, the J end by 0 bases, with 17 bases between. The CDR3 loop spans 17 amino acids. Germline CDR1 is SGHDN and CDR2 is FVKESK. CDR3 region: CASSDLTGSFSGNTIYF. The CDR3 nucleotides are TGTGCCAGCAGCGATTTGACAGGATCTTTCTCTGGAAACACCATATATTTT.

This clone has more than one count but fewer than ten. This chain connects TRBV10-1 to TRBJ2-1; 10 bases fit TRBD1. Germline-derived CDR1 and CDR2 are WNHNN and SYGVQD (reference sequence). The CDR3 runs to 15 residues. With V trimmed by 3 bases and J by 4 bases, 3 bases remained unmatched. CDR3 region: CASSDWDRGYNEQFF. CDR3 DNA: TGCGCCAGCAGTGACTGGGACAGGGGATACAATGAGCAGTTCTTC.

This clone was seen once. V is TRBV27 and J is TRBJ1-2; TRBD1 matches 8 bases. This CDR3 comprises 14 residues. V lost 5 bases and J lost 7; bases outside the gene matches: 9. The V gene's germline CDR1 is MNHEY and CDR2 SMNVEV (reference sequence). CDR3 bases: TGTGCCAGCAGTAGGGCCTCAGGGGGCCGTGGCTACACCTTC. As protein: CASSRASGGRGYTF.

The chain has TRBV4-2 and TRBJ2-7, with TRBD2 matching over 8 bases. V dropped 4 bases and J dropped 3; count of bases not matched to a gene: 8. The germline V gene encodes CDR1 LGHNA and CDR2 YNFKEQ. The CDR3 has 15 residues. CDR3 region: CASSPPGGGIYEQYF. Written as DNA, the CDR3 is TGTGCCAGCAGCCCTCCGGGAGGGGGAATCTACGAGCAGTACTTC.

The chain employs TRBV3-1 (or the pseudogene TRBV3-2) and TRBJ2-3; D may be TRBD2 (5 bases). This CDR3 is built from 17 residues. CDR1 is LGHDT, CDR2 YNNKEL, per germline (reference sequence). V was clipped by 4 bases and J by 2 bases, with 19 bases between them. Written as DNA, the CDR3 is TGTGCCAGCAGCCCCCAGAGGGCACCCTACTACACAGATACGCAGTATTTT. Translation: CASSPQRAPYYTDTQYF.

V is TRBV29-1 and J is TRBJ2-5; no reliable D call. The CDR3 totals 13 residues. Germline V gene data show CDR1 as SQVTM and CDR2 as ANQGSEA. V gave up 8 bases and J gave up 8 bases, with 21 bases separating them. For the CDR3, the DNA is TGCAGCACCCTCGAAGAGGTCTTACGCACCCAGTACTTC. Translating gives CSTLEEVLRTQYF.

The V gene is TRBV30, the J gene TRBJ1-5; D unclear. V was cut by 2 bases and J by 7 bases, with 15 bases left in between. CDR1 is GTSNPN, CDR2 SVGIG, per germline (reference sequence). The CDR3 contains 14 residues. The CDR3 protein is CAWSFGRVSQPQHF. In DNA, the CDR3 is TGTGCCTGGAGTTTTGGGAGGGTGAGCCAGCCCCAGCATTTT.

The rearrangement links TRBV5-6 to TRBJ1-5; TRBD1 is a possible D gene (6 bases). V lost 1 base and J 5 bases, leaving 10 bases between the germline ends. The CDR3 loop spans 14 amino acids. Germline values: CDR1 SGHDT, CDR2 YYEEEE. CDR3 sequence reads: CASSLQGGHQPQHF. The DNA for the CDR3 is TGTGCCAGCAGCTTGCAAGGGGGTCATCAGCCCCAGCATTTT.

This clone was recorded only once. The chain couples TRBV30 to TRBJ2-3, with TRBD2 matching 9 bases. V gave up 5 bases and J gave up 8 bases; unmatched junction bases: 5. The germline CDR1 and CDR2 sequences are GTSNPN and SVGIG (reference sequence). The CDR3 totals 12 residues. The CDR3 loop is CAWGAGGPTQYF. Here the CDR3 DNA reads TGTGCCTGGGGCGCGGGGGGGCCTACGCAGTATTTT.

This chain links TRBV6-2 or TRBV6-3 with TRBJ2-7, with TRBD2 identical over 8 bases. CDR1 and CDR2 from the germline V gene are MNHEY and SVGEGT. This CDR3 has 15 residues. V gave up 2 bases and J gave up 3 bases; unmatched junction bases: 6. CDR3 loop: CASSYTAGGVYEQYF. CDR3 in DNA: TGTGCCAGCAGTTACACGGCGGGAGGAGTCTACGAGCAGTACTTC.

The chain has TRBV12-3 or TRBV12-4 and TRBJ2-7; 7 bases map to TRBD1. V lost 7 bases to trimming and J lost 2 bases; unmatched junction nucleotides: 5. This CDR3 has 13 amino acids. CDR3 DNA sequence: TGTGCCAGCAAACGGACAGGCCCCTACGAGCAGTACTTC. Translation: CASKRTGPYEQYF.

The J gene is TRBJ2-5, the V gene TRBV7-9; the match to TRBD2 covers 8 bases. The germline CDR1 and CDR2 sequences are SEHNR and FQNEAQ (reference sequence). The CDR3 length is 14 residues. Trimming at V came to 3 bases and at J to 5 bases, leaving 5 bases not matched to a gene. CDR3 nucleotide sequence: TGTGCCAGCAGCTTGGGCGGGGGGCAGGAGACCCAGTACTTC. Amino acid sequence: CASSLGGGQETQYF. Based on the CDR3 plus reference TRBV7-9 and TRBJ2-5, the full variable domain is DTGVSQNPRHKITKRGQNVTFRCDPISEHNRLYWYRQTLGQGPEFLTYFQNEAQLEKSRLLSDRFSAERPKGSFSTLEIQRTEQGDSAMYLCASSLGGGQETQYFGPGTRLLVL.

This chain joins TRBV7-8 and TRBJ2-7; tentative D call: TRBD1 (5 bases). Germline CDR1 and CDR2: SGHVS and FQNEAQ. The CDR3 contains 13 residues. V gave up 4 bases and J gave up 0 bases, with 7 bases separating them. For the CDR3, the DNA is TGTGCCAGCAGCTACAGGAACTCCTACGAGCAGTACTTC. Its protein is CASSYRNSYEQYF.

The chain joins TRBV30 to TRBJ1-3; D not resolved. The CDR3 has 14 residues. V was cut by 4 bases and J by 0 bases, with 10 bases left in between. The germline CDR1 and CDR2 sequences are GTSNPN and SVGIG (reference sequence). The CDR3 region is CAWNEGVSGNTIYF. The DNA for the CDR3 is TGTGCCTGGAATGAGGGAGTCTCTGGAAACACCATATATTTT.

The rearrangement links TRBV29-1 to TRBJ1-3, with a weak D call TRBD1 (5 bases). Per the germline V gene, CDR1 is SQVTM and CDR2 is ANQGSEA. The CDR3 covers 14 residues. Trimming left V 7 bases short and J 0 bases short, with 13 bases between. The chain's CDR3 is CSAKTDHSGNTIYF. CDR3 DNA: TGCAGCGCCAAGACAGACCACTCTGGAAACACCATATATTTT. Based on the CDR3 plus reference TRBV29-1 and TRBJ1-3, the full variable domain is SAVISQKPSRDICQRGTSLTIQCQVDSQVTMMFWYRQQPGQSLTLIATANQGSEATYESGFVIDKFPISRPNLTFSTLTVSNMSPEDSSIYLCSAKTDHSGNTIYFGEGSWLTVV.

V gene TRBV12-3 or TRBV12-4 combines with J gene TRBJ2-2; the D gene is possibly TRBD2 (6 bases). The V and J ends lost 7 bases and 10 bases respectively, with 16 bases between them. The CDR3 has 13 residues. The CDR3 DNA follows: TGTGCCAGCATCCCCGAGGGAGGCAAGGAGCTGTTTTTT. It encodes CASIPEGGKELFF.

This clone occurred once. The J gene is TRBJ2-3, the V gene TRBV4-1; 11 positions match TRBD2. Germline V gene lookup returns CDR1 MGHRA and CDR2 YSYEKL. The CDR3 runs to 16 residues. The V and J ends lost 4 bases and 1 base, in that order; junction bases with no gene match: 4. CDR3 region: CASSLSTSGGTDTQYF. CDR3 nucleotide sequence: TGCGCCAGCAGCCTGTCGACTAGCGGGGGCACAGATACGCAGTATTTT.

The chain is built from TRBV9 and TRBJ2-3; TRBD2 is a possible D gene (6 bases). CDR1 and CDR2 (germline): SGDLS, YYNGEE. V lost 2 bases to trimming and J lost 6 bases, with 13 bases between them. The CDR3 has 14 amino acids. CDR3 amino acids: CASSVASVGDTQYF. CDR3 DNA sequence: TGTGCCAGCAGCGTGGCTAGCGTTGGGGATACGCAGTATTTT.